This record concerns one T cell receptor (beta chain) sequence. The data were obtained in a study of blood T cell repertoires in COVID-19. Turning to the study itself: The origin of the acute and convalescent COVID-19 samples was the United States, Italy and Spain.

In the original processing: Counts of nucleated cells, estimated from reference gene primer amplification, were obtained. Measured with immunoSEQ multiplex PCR; TCRdb has only the in-frame clones, and not every one. That table supplies the V and J calls and clone size; D and trimming were determined from the DNA. The table includes fewer than 250,000 clones, around 86% detected once. The CDR3 contains 17 residues. V lost 5 bases to trimming and J lost 5 bases; unmatched junction nucleotides: 14. Germline V gene lookup returns CDR1 SGHTA and CDR2 FQGNSA. J is TRBJ2-7 and V is TRBV7-2; 11 bases are shared with TRBD1. The receptor's source is a man aged 55 to 70 with acute or convalescent COVID-19. The sample was peripheral blood. The DNA of the CDR3 is TGTGCCAGCAGCCTCCCCCAAGGGACAGGGGGGACTCACGAGCAGTACTTC. Translated, it gives CASSLPQGTGGTHEQYF.